These T cell receptor beta chains were read from a single sample in a study of PD-L1 blockade in urothelial cancer. This table comes from immunoSEQ multiplex PCR, and its TCRdb copy is limited to in-frame clones, with some not included. The sample holds tens of thousands of clones, 85% to 90% seen once. Here the sequenced sample was PBMCs, taken around atezolizumab (anti-PD-L1) treatment. These receptors originate from a man between 60 and 70 years old with urothelial cancer. CDR3s include the opening cysteine and the closing phenylalanine or tryptophan. A D gene is named only where the DNA matches it firmly. Where a row states a size, it is once, few, many or the class of an expanded clone; other rows omit it.

>TRBJ1-1|14|TRBV6-5|.|few
TGTGCCAGCAGTTACGTCTTAGGGGACACTGAAGCTTTCTTT
CASSYVLGDTEAFF
>TRBJ2-5|11|TRBV20-1|TRBD1|.
TGCAGTGCTGAGTACCGGGACAGTCAGTACTTC
CSAEYRDSQYF
>TRBJ2-3|14|TRBV7-2|.|.
TGTGCCAGCAGCTTAAGGAGGGGATCAGATACGCAGTATTTT
CASSLRRGSDTQYF
>TRBJ2-7|14|TRBV2|.|.
TGTGCCAGCAGCTTCGGGTCAATCTCCTACGAGCAGTACTTC
CASSFGSISYEQYF
>TRBJ1-1|14|TRBV18|TRBD1|.
TGTGCCAGCTCACCGACAGGGGGCGAGACTGAAGCTTTCTTT
CASSPTGGETEAFF
>TRBJ2-1|15|TRBV2|TRBD2|.
TGTGCCAGCCACTTAGATAGCGGGAGCTACAATGAGCAGTTCTTC
CASHLDSGSYNEQFF
>TRBJ1-1|14|TRBV30|TRBD1|.
TGTGCCTGGAGTCTCGGACAGGCAAACACTGAAGCTTTCTTT
CAWSLGQANTEAFF
>TRBJ1-6|17|TRBV7-6|TRBD1|.
TGTGCCAGCAGCTTAGGGACAGGACAGCTAGGAAATTCACCCCTCCACTTT
CASSLGTGQLGNSPLHF
>TRBJ2-1|16|TRBV11-1|TRBD2|.
TGTGCCAGCAGCCCCCGACTAGCGGGAGGCTACAATGAGCAGTTCTTC
CASSPRLAGGYNEQFF
>TRBJ2-1|17|TRBV9|TRBD1|.
TGTGCCAGCAGCGTCAACGGGGACAGGGGGCCTTGGAATGAGCAGTTCTTC
CASSVNGDRGPWNEQFF
>TRBJ2-1|16|TRBV11-3|TRBD1|.
TGTGCCAGCAGCTTAGAAGGGACAGCCTCCTACAATGAGCAGTTCTTC
CASSLEGTASYNEQFF
>TRBJ2-7|16|TRBV30|TRBD2|.
TGTGCCTGGAGACGCACCCATAGCGGGAGCTCCTACGAGCAGTACTTC
CAWRRTHSGSSYEQYF
>TRBJ2-7|14|TRBV2|.|.
TGTGCCGCTGCCAAGGGGCCTTTTTTAGACGAGCAGTACTTC
CAAAKGPFLDEQYF
>TRBJ1-1|14|TRBV5-1|.|once
TGCGCCAGCAGCACTTCTGTCCAGAACACTGAAGCTTTCTTT
CASSTSVQNTEAFF
>TRBJ2-7|14|TRBV5-1|TRBD2|.
TGCGCCAGCAGCCCTGGGAGGGGTTTTGACGAGCAGTACTTC
CASSPGRGFDEQYF
>TRBJ2-7|15|TRBV28|TRBD1|.
TGTGCCAGCAAGCGGTGGGGGACAGGGAGCTACGAGCAGTACTTC
CASKRWGTGSYEQYF
>TRBJ1-1|17|TRBV5-1|TRBD1|.
TGCGCCAGCAGCTTGGCGATTTCGGGACAGGGGCGGCCTGAAGCTTTCTTT
CASSLAISGQGRPEAFF
>TRBJ1-5|13|TRBV10-1|.|.
TGCGCCAGCAGTGCTTCTCCCAGTCAGCCCCAGCATTTT
CASSASPSQPQHF
>TRBJ1-3|13|TRBV6-6|.|once
TGTGCCAGCACCCGAGACAGAGGAAACACCATATATTTT
CASTRDRGNTIYF
>TRBJ2-7|14|TRBV6-5|TRBD1|.
TGTGCCAGCAGTTACGGGACAGGGGTTCGTGAGCAGTACTTC
CASSYGTGVREQYF
>TRBJ2-2|14|TRBV10-3|.|.
TGTGCCATCAGAGGACTCCTATTATCCGGGGAGCTGTTTTTT
CAIRGLLLSGELFF
>TRBJ2-1|15|TRBV2|TRBD1|.
TGTGCCAGCAGTGAACGGACAGGGCCTTACAATGAGCAGTTCTTC
CASSERTGPYNEQFF
>TRBJ2-7|15|TRBV7-2|.|.
TGTGCCAGCAGCGGAAGTGCGTGGGATTGGGAGGAGCAGTACTTC
CASSGSAWDWEEQYF
>TRBJ1-2|13|TRBV30|.|.
TGTGCCTGGAGCCAGCGGGCAGTCTATGGCTACACCTTC
CAWSQRAVYGYTF
>TRBJ2-3|15|TRBV6-1|TRBD2|.
TGTGCCAGCAGATTACTAGCGGGGGGCACAGATACGCAGTATTTT
CASRLLAGGTDTQYF
>TRBJ1-5|14|TRBV18|TRBD1|.
TGTGCCAGCTCACCACAGGGACAGCATCAGCCCCAGCATTTT
CASSPQGQHQPQHF
>TRBJ2-7|16|TRBV4-3|TRBD2|once
TGCGCCAGCAGACTAGCGCTCAGCGGGAACTCCTACGAGCAGTACTTC
CASRLALSGNSYEQYF
>TRBJ2-1|13|TRBV2|.|few
TGTGCCAGCTCCCTCTGGGGCCGCAATGAGCAGTTCTTC
CASSLWGRNEQFF
>TRBJ2-3|15|TRBV6-6|.|.
TGTGCCAGCAGTTACTCGGAGGACGGCACAGATACGCAGTATTTT
CASSYSEDGTDTQYF
>TRBJ1-3|15|TRBV18|.|.
TGTGCCAGCTCACCCCCCGGTGTGGCTGGAAACACCATATATTTT
CASSPPGVAGNTIYF
>TRBJ2-3|13|TRBV19|.|.
TGTGCCAGTAACAGGGTCGGCACAGATACGCAGTATTTT
CASNRVGTDTQYF
>TRBJ1-5|14|TRBV19|TRBD1|.
TGTGCCAGTATGCAGGGGGCTCGAAATCAGCCCCAGCATTTT
CASMQGARNQPQHF
>TRBJ2-3|17|TRBV9|TRBD2|once
TGTGCCAGCAGCGTAACTAGCGGGGGGGCAAGCACAGATACGCAGTATTTT
CASSVTSGGASTDTQYF
>TRBJ1-3|15|TRBV6-1|.|.
TGTGCCAGCAGTGTCGGACTTATGACAGGAAACACCATATATTTT
CASSVGLMTGNTIYF
>TRBJ1-2|15|TRBV7-8|.|.
TGTGCCAGCACCCCGAGGCTCGAGGCTAACTATGGCTACACCTTC
CASTPRLEANYGYTF
>TRBJ2-2|14|TRBV6-6|.|.
TGTGCCAGCAGTTTTCTAGCTGCCACCGGGGAGCTGTTTTTT
CASSFLAATGELFF
>TRBJ1-5|13|TRBV9|.|.
TGTGCCAGCAGCGTTTTCGGAGGCCAGCCCCAGCATTTT
CASSVFGGQPQHF
>TRBJ1-1|15|TRBV7-2|.|.
TGTGCCAGCAGCCCGACGGCGGGGAGGAACACTGAAGCTTTCTTT
CASSPTAGRNTEAFF
>TRBJ2-3|15|TRBV7-3|TRBD1|.
TGTGCCAGCAGCAAGTCGGACAGGATCACAGATACGCAGTATTTT
CASSKSDRITDTQYF
>TRBJ2-3|16|TRBV4-1|.|.
TGCGCCAGCAGCCCCCTAGGGAGCGTTAACACAGATACGCAGTATTTT
CASSPLGSVNTDTQYF
>TRBJ2-7|19|TRBV4-2|.|.
TGTGCCAGCAGCCAAGCCCCAGGCCCAGGCAGCGGCACCTCCTACGAGCAGTACTTC
CASSQAPGPGSGTSYEQYF
>TRBJ1-5|15|TRBV10-3|TRBD1|.
TGTGCCATCAGTGAGTCAAAGACAGGGGTTCAGCCCCAGCATTTT
CAISESKTGVQPQHF
>TRBJ2-3|16|TRBV5-6|TRBD2|.
TGTGCCAGCAGCCCCGGAACTAGCGGGAGCACAGATACGCAGTATTTT
CASSPGTSGSTDTQYF
>TRBJ2-1|19|TRBV7-8|.|.
TGTGCCAGCAGCTTCTCACTGCGCGACTCAACAAGGTCCTACAATGAGCAGTTCTTC
CASSFSLRDSTRSYNEQFF
>TRBJ1-1|13|TRBV19|TRBD1|.
TGTGCCAGTTCCCGGGACAGAAACACTGAAGCTTTCTTT
CASSRDRNTEAFF
>TRBJ1-4|15|TRBV5-1|TRBD1|once
TGCGCCAGCAGCAGCACAGGGGCAACTAATGAAAAACTGTTTTTT
CASSSTGATNEKLFF
>TRBJ2-3|15|TRBV7-7|.|.
TGTGCTAGCAGCTTAAAGGAAGGGGGCACAGATACGCAGTATTTT
CASSLKEGGTDTQYF
>TRBJ1-2|15|TRBV13|.|.
TGTGCCAGCAGCGCCGGGATTGGGGGCGCGGATGGCTACACCTTC
CASSAGIGGADGYTF